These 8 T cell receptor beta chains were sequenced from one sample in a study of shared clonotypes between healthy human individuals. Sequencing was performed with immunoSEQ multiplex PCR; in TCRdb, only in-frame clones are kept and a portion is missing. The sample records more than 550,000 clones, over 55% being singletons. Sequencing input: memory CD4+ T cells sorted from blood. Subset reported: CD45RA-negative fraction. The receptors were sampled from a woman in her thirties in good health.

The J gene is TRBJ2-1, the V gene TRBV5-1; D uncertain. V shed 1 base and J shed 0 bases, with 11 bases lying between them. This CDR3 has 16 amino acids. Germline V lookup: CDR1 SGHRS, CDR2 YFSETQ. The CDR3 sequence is CASSLSSASSYNEQFF. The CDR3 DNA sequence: TGCGCCAGCAGCTTGAGTTCGGCTAGCTCCTACAATGAGCAGTTCTTC.

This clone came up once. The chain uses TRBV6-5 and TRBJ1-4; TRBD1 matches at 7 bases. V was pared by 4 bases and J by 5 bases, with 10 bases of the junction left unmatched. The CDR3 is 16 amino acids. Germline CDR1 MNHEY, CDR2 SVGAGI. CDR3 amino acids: CASSSRDSGTNEKLFF. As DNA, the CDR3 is TGTGCCAGCAGTTCCCGGGACAGCGGAACGAATGAAAAACTGTTTTTT.

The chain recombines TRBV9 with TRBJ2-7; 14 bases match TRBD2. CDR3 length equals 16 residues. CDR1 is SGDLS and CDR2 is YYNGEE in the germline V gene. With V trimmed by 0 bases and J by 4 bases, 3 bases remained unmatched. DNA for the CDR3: TGTGCCAGCAGCGTAGCGGGGACTAGCGGGAGTTACGAGCAGTACTTC. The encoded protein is CASSVAGTSGSYEQYF.

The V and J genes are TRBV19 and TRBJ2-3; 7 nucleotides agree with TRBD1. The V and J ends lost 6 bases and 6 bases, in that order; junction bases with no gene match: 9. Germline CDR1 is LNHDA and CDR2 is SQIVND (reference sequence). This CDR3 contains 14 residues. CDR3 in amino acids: CASSRRQGLDTQYF. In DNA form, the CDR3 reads TGTGCCAGTAGCCGACGACAGGGTCTTGATACGCAGTATTTT.

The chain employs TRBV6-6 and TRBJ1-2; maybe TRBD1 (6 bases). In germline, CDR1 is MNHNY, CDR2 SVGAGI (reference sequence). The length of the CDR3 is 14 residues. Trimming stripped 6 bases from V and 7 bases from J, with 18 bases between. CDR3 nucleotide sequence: TGTGCCAGCAGCCCCCTTACAGGGTCGGCTGGCTACACCTTC. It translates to CASSPLTGSAGYTF.

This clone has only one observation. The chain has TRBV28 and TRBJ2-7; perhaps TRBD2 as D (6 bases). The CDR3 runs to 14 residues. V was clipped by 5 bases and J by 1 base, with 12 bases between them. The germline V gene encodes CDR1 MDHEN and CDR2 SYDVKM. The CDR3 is CASSPSRGSYEQYF. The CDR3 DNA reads TGTGCCAGCAGTCCTTCGCGGGGATCCTACGAGCAGTACTTC.

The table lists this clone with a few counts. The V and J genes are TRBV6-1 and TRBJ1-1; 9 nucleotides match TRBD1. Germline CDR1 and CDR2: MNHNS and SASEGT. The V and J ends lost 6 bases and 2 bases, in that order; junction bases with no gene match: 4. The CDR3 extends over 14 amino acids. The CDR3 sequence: CASRPTGGNTEAFF. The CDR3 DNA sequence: TGTGCCAGCAGGCCAACAGGGGGCAACACTGAAGCTTTCTTT.

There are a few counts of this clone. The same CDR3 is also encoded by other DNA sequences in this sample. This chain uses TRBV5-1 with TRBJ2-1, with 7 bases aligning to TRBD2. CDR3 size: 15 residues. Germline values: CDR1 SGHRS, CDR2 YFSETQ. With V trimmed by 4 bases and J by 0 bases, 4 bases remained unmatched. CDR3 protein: CASSASSGSYNEQFF. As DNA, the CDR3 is TGCGCCAGCAGCGCCTCTAGCGGCTCCTACAATGAGCAGTTCTTC.